Each of the 3 T cell receptor beta chains below was sequenced from the same sample in a study of cytomegalovirus exposure and HLA in healthy donors. With 60 Vbeta and 13 Jbeta primers, the PCR was carried out. TCRdb's copy holds only in-frame clones and misses some; the assay was immunoSEQ multiplex PCR. The table has 120,000 or so clones, under 85% seen once; the top ten hold less than 6%. The sequencing input was PBMCs. The receptors here all came from a man aged 18 to 30 in good health and CMV-seropositive.

V is TRBV7-6 and J is TRBJ2-5; D might be TRBD2 (5 bases). The CDR3 covers 15 residues. V was trimmed by 3 bases and J by 5 bases, leaving 16 bases between them. Germline V gene data show CDR1 as SGHVS and CDR2 as FNYEAQ. The CDR3 nucleotides are TGTGCCAGCAGCTTCGCACTAGACCTACGGGAGACCCAGTACTTC. It specifies CASSFALDLRETQYF.

Only a few counts were recorded for this clone. The chain links TRBV6-5 to TRBJ2-5, with 8 nucleotides matching TRBD1. CDR1 MNHEY and CDR2 SVGAGI come from the germline V gene. Germline trimming cut 2 bases from V and 5 bases from J; bases unmatched to any gene: 4. The CDR3 is made up of 14 amino acids. The CDR3 region has the DNA TGTGCCAGCAGTTACCAGGGGGCTGGGGAGACCCAGTACTTC. It encodes CASSYQGAGETQYF.

This chain connects TRBV4-1 to TRBJ1-2; no clear D. Per germline, CDR1 MGHRA and CDR2 YSYEKL. Trimming stripped 0 bases from V and 5 bases from J, with 16 bases between. This CDR3 contains 16 residues. As DNA, the CDR3 is TGCGCCAGCAGCCAAGAATCGGCCTTTGGAGGGTATGGCTACACCTTC. Protein product: CASSQESAFGGYGYTF.